This entry concerns a single T cell receptor (beta chain). Its specificity is not known. 60 Vbeta and 13 Jbeta primers were used in PCR. The method was immunoSEQ multiplex PCR; TCRdb's version includes in-frame clones alone and lacks a portion of them. This sample has around 100,000 clones, with 65% to 75% found just once. This sample is part of a study of cytomegalovirus exposure and HLA in healthy donors. Findings and limits, study-wide: Trimming of TCR beta V- and J-genes showed a link, identified in a later analysis, to a missense DCLRE1C variant.

The clonotype was recovered from a man younger than 45 in good health and CMV-seronegative. The sample consisted of PBMCs.

CDR3 protein: CASSEKTSGSPDTQYF. CDR3 coding DNA: TGTGCCAGCAGCGAAAAAACTAGCGGGAGCCCAGATACGCAGTATTTT. The chain joins TRBV6-1 to TRBJ2-3; 11 bases are shared with TRBD2. Germline CDR1 is MNHNS and CDR2 is SASEGT. The CDR3 contains 16 residues. V lost 6 bases to trimming and J lost 4 bases; unmatched junction nucleotides: 9.